This TCR beta chain emerged from a study of human T cells and chemical hapten exposure. Study at large: Per-sample variation in TCR yield stemmed mainly from small pooled library volume differences.

TCRdb used MiXCR to reprocess the RACE reads, holding one entry per CDR3 protein. There are 150,000 to 200,000 distinct CDR3 sequences in the sample; roughly 15% occur only once, and 1.5% to 2% lies in the top ten. On this clonotype itself: Its antigen is unidentified.

Time point in this sample: patch test 1, 2 weeks after DPC sensitization. This sample's treatment: therapeutic diphenylcyclopropenone sensitization with weekly scalp DPC. Study-wide points: Because they had alopecia, donors may respond immunologically unlike healthy people. DPC sensitization produced no change in TCRs with frequency above 1 in 1000. PT1 expanded TCR numbers rose with patch test score.

In germline, CDR1 is SGHTA, CDR2 FQGNSA. V shed 1 base and J shed 4 bases, with 13 bases lying between them. The CDR3 totals 15 residues. The sequence was collected from a woman aged 30 to 39 with alopecia areata. Some clones in this sample may be carry-over from other donors' samples. The sample consisted of whole blood, taken in connection with sensitization to the hapten diphenylcyclopropenone (DPC). The gene calls are TRBV7-2 and TRBJ1-2; D gene ambiguous. CDR3 sequence reads: CASSLGDLPLYGYTF. The CDR3 nucleotides are TGTGCCAGCAGCTTAGGAGACTTACCGCTCTATGGCTACACCTTC.